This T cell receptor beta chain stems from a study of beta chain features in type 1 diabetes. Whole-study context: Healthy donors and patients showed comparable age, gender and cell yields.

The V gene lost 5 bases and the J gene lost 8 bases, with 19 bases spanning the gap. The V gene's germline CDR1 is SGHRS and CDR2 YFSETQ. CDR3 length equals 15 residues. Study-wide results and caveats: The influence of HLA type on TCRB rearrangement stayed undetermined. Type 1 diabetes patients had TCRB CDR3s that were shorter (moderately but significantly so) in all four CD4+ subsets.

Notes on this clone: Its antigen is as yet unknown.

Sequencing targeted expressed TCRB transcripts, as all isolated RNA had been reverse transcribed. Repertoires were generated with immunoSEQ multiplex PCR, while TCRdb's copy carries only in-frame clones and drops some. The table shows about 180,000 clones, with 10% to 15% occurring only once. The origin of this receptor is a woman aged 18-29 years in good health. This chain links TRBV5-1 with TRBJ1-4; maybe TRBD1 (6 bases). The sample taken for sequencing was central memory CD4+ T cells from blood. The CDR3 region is CASRDQGHPEEKLFF. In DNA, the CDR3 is TGCGCCAGCAGGGACCAGGGACATCCGGAGGAAAAACTGTTTTTT.